This T cell receptor (beta chain) was observed in a study of blood T cell repertoires in COVID-19 (TCRdb year 2020). Study-wide context: The collaborator samples originated in the United States, Italy and Spain and spanned the acute and convalescent phases of COVID-19. The prospective study material was composed of cDNA or gDNA derived from T cells, B-cell-depleted T cells, or PBMCs. Subjects who had been exposed to COVID-19, were actively infected with it, or had recovered from it provided the deeply sampled blood TCRbeta repertoires that made up the dataset. The repertoires were made available in a free public database intended to serve as a resource for research on the immune response to SARS-CoV-2. The samples were drawn from two sources: the first 160 participants of the ongoing ImmuneRACE study, and 1,254 subjects contributed by 6 global collaborators. The sample metadata nearly always contained a de-identified subject ID, COVID-19 status, age in years and sex. HLA class I and class II types, where available, came from metadata supplied by the sample provider rather than from assay-based typing.

Beyond this particular receptor, the publication reports: Clinical and demographic metadata were provided uncurated, with the amount varying by source and participant.

One collaborating source in Seattle enrolled patients during active infection and followed them longitudinally through the course of disease. Each collaborating institution followed its own protocols to collect whole blood in K2EDTA tubes. Collaborator samples were shipped for TCRbeta analysis as frozen whole blood, isolated PBMCs, or DNA extracted from either sample type. As to this clone: What this receptor recognizes is not known. No much larger clonotype is one base removed from it; base qualities were not supplied.

The immunoSEQ Assay, a bias-controlled multiplex PCR, was used to amplify TCRbeta CDR3 regions from genomic DNA. The original methods were these. Within the assay, amplification of reference gene primers was used to estimate how many nucleated cells each sample contained. To quantify the absolute abundance of each unique TCRbeta CDR3 rearrangement, sequence reads were collapsed and filtered. For each sample, productive Simpson clonality was calculated as the square root of Simpson's diversity index over productive rearrangements. TCRdb carries this immuneACCESS record with in-frame sequences only. Its versions omit some clonotypes, under half of them owing to an unresolved V gene in the studies checked, with the rest unexplained. That table gives V, J and clone size, and the DNA gave D and trimming. The sample profile shows under 150,000 clones; approximately 83% of them were found once. The ten largest clones take up around 8% of the sample.

Taken from the germline V gene (reference sequence), the CDR1 and CDR2 loops are GTSNPN and SVGIG. Its CDR3 holds 12 amino acids, cysteine through phenylalanine. The read is trimmed to its CDR3 DNA, 36 bases read in frame from base 1. V and J lose 7 bases and 0 bases, and a span of 9 bases separates them. The sequenced material came from peripheral blood. The sequence was obtained from a woman aged 60-75 years with COVID-19, enrolled during active disease. In this chain, TRBV30 is recombined with TRBJ2-5; tentative D gene TRBD1, with 5 bases matching. The nucleotide sequence reads TGTGCCTCCAGGGCTGACCAAGAGACCCAGTACTTC. Translated, it gives CASRADQETQYF. Where the CDR3 stops, the reference TRBV30 and TRBJ2-5 genes take over; the full variable domain is SQTIHQWPATLVQPVGSPLSLECTVEGTSNPNLYWYRQAAGRGLQLLFYSVGIGQISSEVPQNLSASRPQDRQFILSSKKLLLSDSGFYLCASRADQETQYFGPGTRLLVL.